This TCR beta chain was found in a study of regulatory T cells in long-lasting Graves disease. General study points: Persistent disease preferred TRBV28, TRBJ1-2 and TRBJ2-5.

This CDR3 spans 14 amino acids. Germline CDR1 and CDR2: MNHNY and SVGAGI (reference sequence). Ten or more counts support this clonotype. Its antigen is as yet unknown. The junction differs from germline at one of its ends, possibly a read error. The time point is: newly diagnosed GD, antithyroid drugs for less than 3 months. The TCR library was prepared using RNA isolated from PBMCs. TCR beta libraries were built with iRepertoire HTBI primers and Arm-PCR of CDR3 regions. Using its own MiXCR run on the multiplex PCR reads, TCRdb lists one record per CDR3 protein. The sample has a few hundred thousand distinct CDR3 sequences, about 15% seen once. These data were also reused for a study on T cells in Graves' hyperthyroidism and ophthalmopathy.

The rearrangement links TRBV6-6 to TRBJ2-7; D remains unclear. The sequence came from a woman aged 50 to 60 with Graves disease. Here the sequenced sample was peripheral blood mononuclear cells (PBMCs), taken at new diagnosis, from a patient treated with antithyroid drugs. The CDR3 bases are TGTGCCAGCAGTTACTCGAGGCAAAACTACGTGCAGTACTTC. Translation: CASSYSRQNYVQYF.